This entry concerns a single T cell receptor beta chain. Germline V lookup: CDR1 SGHVS, CDR2 FQNEAQ. Trimming shortened V by 1 base and J by 8 bases, and 14 bases separated the two germline ends. CDR3 length: 14 amino acids. This sample was included in a study of T cell changes during pregnancy in multiple sclerosis. Measured with immunoSEQ multiplex PCR; TCRdb has only the in-frame clones, and not every one. Of roughly 77,000 clones detected, roughly 92% appear once; the ten largest clones hold 2%. The chain couples TRBV7-8 to TRBJ1-1, with a possible D match to TRBD1 (5 bases). The origin of this receptor is a female donor with multiple sclerosis, enrolled in a pregnancy study. The specimen comprised peripheral blood, sampled in the second trimester of pregnancy. The CDR3 loop reads CASSLGSVGGEAFF. The CDR3 DNA follows: TGTGCCAGCAGCTTAGGGAGCGTTGGGGGGGAAGCTTTCTTT.